This entry is about one TCR beta chain. The antigen remains unidentified. Mismatch with germline at one junction end may stem from a read error. The CDR3 loop spans 16 amino acids. The germline CDR1 and CDR2 sequences are SGDLS and YYNGEE. The source of the sample is a study of shared clonotypes between healthy human individuals. Overall study: CD8 memory received one plate per donor, CD8 naive two, CD4 memory three and CD4 naive three. Study findings and constraints: Sampling was confined to blood; repertoires within tissues likely differ. Sequencing depth was a factor that was expected to affect clonotype sharing among donors.

The table came from immunoSEQ multiplex PCR; TCRdb's copy has only in-frame clones and leaves some out. This table has roughly 1,100,000 clones, roughly 80% appearing once. The CD4+ fraction was divided into a CD45RA+ naive subset and a CD45RA-negative memory subset. The sequenced sample was memory CD4+ T cells sorted from blood. Subset meaning: CD45RA-negative fraction. The sequence derives from a man between 18 and 29 years old in good health. The chain employs TRBV9 and TRBJ2-1; D possibly uses TRBD1 or TRBD2 (5 bases each). The CDR3 is CASSPRGEGPYNKQFF. The CDR3 DNA reads TGTGCCAGCAGCCCCCGGGGAGAGGGACCCTACAATAAGCAGTTCTTC.